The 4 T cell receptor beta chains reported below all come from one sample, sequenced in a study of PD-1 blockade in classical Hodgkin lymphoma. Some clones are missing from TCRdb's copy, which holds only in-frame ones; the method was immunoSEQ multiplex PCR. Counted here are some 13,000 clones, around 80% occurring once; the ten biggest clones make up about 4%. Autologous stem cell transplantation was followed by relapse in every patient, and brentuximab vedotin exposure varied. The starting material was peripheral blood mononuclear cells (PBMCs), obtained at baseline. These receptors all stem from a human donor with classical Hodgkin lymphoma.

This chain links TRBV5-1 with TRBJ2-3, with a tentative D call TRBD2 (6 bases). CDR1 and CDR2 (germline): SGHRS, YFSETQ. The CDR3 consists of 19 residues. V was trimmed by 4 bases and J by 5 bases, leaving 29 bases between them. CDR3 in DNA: TGCGCCAGCAGCCGCTCTATCGGGAGCGGAGTTTTAGATGGAGATACGCAGTATTTT. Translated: CASSRSIGSGVLDGDTQYF.

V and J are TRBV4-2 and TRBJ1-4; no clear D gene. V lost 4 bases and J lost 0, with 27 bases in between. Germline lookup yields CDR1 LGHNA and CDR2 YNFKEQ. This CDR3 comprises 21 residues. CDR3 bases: TGTGCCAGCAGCCCCGTTTCGCAGGTATTTGGACTCGGCGCAACTAATGAAAAACTGTTTTTT. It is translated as CASSPVSQVFGLGATNEKLFF.

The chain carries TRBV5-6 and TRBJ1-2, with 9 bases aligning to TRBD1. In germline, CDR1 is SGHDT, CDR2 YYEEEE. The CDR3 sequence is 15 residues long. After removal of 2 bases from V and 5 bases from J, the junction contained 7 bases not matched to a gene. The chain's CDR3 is CASSLPRTGVYGYTF. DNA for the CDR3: TGTGCCAGCAGCTTACCCCGGACAGGGGTGTATGGCTACACCTTC.

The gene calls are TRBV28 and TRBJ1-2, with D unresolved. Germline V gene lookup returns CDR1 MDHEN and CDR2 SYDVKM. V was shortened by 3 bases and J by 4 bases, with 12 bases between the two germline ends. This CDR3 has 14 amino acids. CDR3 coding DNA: TGTGCCAGCAGTTTCGGGCAGGTTTCCTATGGCTACACCTTC. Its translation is CASSFGQVSYGYTF.